The 27 T cell receptor beta chains below were found in one sample sequenced in a study of cytomegalovirus exposure and HLA in healthy donors. The PCR ran on 60 Vbeta and 13 Jbeta primers. Profiling relied on immunoSEQ multiplex PCR, and the TCRdb table lists in-frame clones only, not all of them. The sample has roughly 150,000 clones, over 80% seen once. Sequencing was performed on PBMCs. These receptors came from a man aged 45-65 years in good health and CMV-seropositive.

The V and J genes are TRBV30 and TRBJ1-2; weak D call: TRBD1 (5 bases). The CDR3 is 13 amino acids. Trimming shortened V by 0 bases and J by 8 bases, and 13 bases separated the two germline ends. Germline CDR1 reads GTSNPN; CDR2 reads SVGIG (reference sequence). The CDR3 coding sequence is TGTGCCTGGAGTGTGGGGGGGGAGGGAGGCTACACCTTC. Encoded protein: CAWSVGGEGGYTF.

The chain recombines TRBV15 with TRBJ2-7, with 10 bases lining up with TRBD2. Germline CDR1 is LNHNV and CDR2 is YYDKDF (reference sequence). The trim removed 5 bases at V and 4 bases at J, leaving 5 bases unmatched. CDR3 length: 14 amino acids. The CDR3 region has the DNA TGTGCCACCAGCCGAGCTAGCGGGGGATACGAGCAGTACTTC. This gives the protein CATSRASGGYEQYF.

This clone was counted between two and nine times. The chain employs TRBV4-3 and TRBJ2-5; D call uncertain. V dropped 2 bases and J dropped 1 base, with 5 bases sitting between them. CDR3 length: 13 residues. Germline assignment: CDR1 LGHNA and CDR2 YSLEER. CDR3 bases: TGCGCCAGCAGCCAAACAAGCCAAGAGACCCAGTACTTC. Translating gives CASSQTSQETQYF.

This chain connects TRBV7-3 to TRBJ2-2; D may be TRBD2 (6 bases). Trimming removed 5 bases from V and 6 bases from J, with 10 bases in between. Germline V CDR1 and CDR2: SGHTA, FQGTGA. CDR3 size: 13 residues. CDR3 in amino acids: CASSVGGAGELFF. The CDR3 bases are TGTGCCAGCAGCGTGGGAGGAGCCGGGGAGCTGTTTTTT.

The sample holds one count of this clone. CDR3 protein: CASSRQGEGNTEAFF. The CDR3 nucleotides read TGTGCCAGCAGCCGACAGGGTGAGGGAAACACTGAAGCTTTCTTT. The chain couples TRBV27 to TRBJ1-1; TRBD1 aligns across 7 bases. The CDR3 covers 15 residues. V shed 6 bases and J 2 bases; nucleotides not matched to a gene: 9. CDR1 MNHEY and CDR2 SMNVEV come from the germline V gene (reference sequence).

V gene TRBV30 combines with J gene TRBJ2-7; 7 bases fit TRBD1. J gave up 6 bases and V 0 bases, and 8 bases lay outside the gene matches. This CDR3 contains 14 residues. Germline V gives CDR1 GTSNPN, CDR2 SVGIG (reference sequence). The CDR3: CAWSVKGAQSEQYF. CDR3 coding DNA: TGTGCCTGGAGTGTAAAGGGGGCCCAGTCCGAGCAGTACTTC.

The gene calls are TRBV28 and TRBJ1-1; perhaps TRBD1 as D (6 bases). The CDR3 loop spans 13 amino acids. V shed 6 bases and J shed 5 bases, with 13 bases lying between them. Germline values: CDR1 MDHEN, CDR2 SYDVKM. CDR3 in DNA: TGTGCCAGCAGAGCCAGGGGTCGGACTGAAGCTTTCTTT. It encodes CASRARGRTEAFF.

This chain joins TRBV30 and TRBJ1-2, with no clear D. V was cut by 7 bases and J by 3 bases, with 12 bases left in between. Germline V gene sequence: CDR1 GTSNPN, CDR2 SVGIG (reference sequence). There are 12 residues in the CDR3. CDR3 loop: CASLYQDYGYTF. The DNA of the CDR3 is TGTGCCTCACTCTACCAGGACTATGGCTACACCTTC.

This clone was seen more than once but under ten times. V gene TRBV11-2 combines with J gene TRBJ2-7, with D possibly being TRBD1 (6 bases). The germline V gene encodes CDR1 SGHAT and CDR2 FQNNGV. The CDR3 contains 15 residues. V dropped 4 bases and J dropped 1 base, with 14 bases sitting between them. For the CDR3, the DNA is TGTGCCAGCAGCTCCCGGACAGTGTTATCCTACGAGCAGTACTTC. It translates to CASSSRTVLSYEQYF. Based on the CDR3 plus reference TRBV11-2 and TRBJ2-7, the full variable domain is EAGVAQSPRYKIIEKRQSVAFWCNPISGHATLYWYQQILGQGPKLLIQFQNNGVVDDSQLPKDRFSAERLKGVDSTLKIQPAKLEDSAVYLCASSSRTVLSYEQYFGPGTRLTVT.

The chain couples TRBV4-1 to TRBJ1-4; D may be TRBD1 (5 bases). Germline assignment: CDR1 MGHRA and CDR2 YSYEKL. Between the trimmed V and J ends, which lost 3 bases and 7 bases, there was a span of 15 bases. This CDR3 has 15 residues. CDR3 sequence (DNA): TGCGCCAGCAGCCAGGGCGGGGGTTTAGGTGAAAAACTGTTTTTT. It yields the protein CASSQGGGLGEKLFF.

The V call is TRBV28, the J call TRBJ1-5, with a possible D match to TRBD1 (6 bases). Germline V gene data show CDR1 as MDHEN and CDR2 as SYDVKM. V was trimmed by 6 bases and J by 1 base, leaving 16 bases between them. This CDR3 contains 16 residues. The CDR3 DNA sequence: TGTGCCAGCAGGTTGAAGGGACACGGGAGCAATCAGCCCCAGCATTTT. Amino acids: CASRLKGHGSNQPQHF.

The chain employs TRBV2 and TRBJ1-2; tentative D call: TRBD1 (5 bases). The CDR3 totals 13 residues. CDR1 and CDR2 from the germline V gene are SNHLY and FYNNEI. The V and J ends lost 4 bases and 4 bases respectively, with 10 bases between them. The CDR3 loop reads CASSATGTYGYTF. CDR3 nucleotide sequence: TGTGCCAGCAGTGCTACAGGTACCTATGGCTACACCTTC.

The chain employs TRBV27 and TRBJ2-2; D is perhaps TRBD1 (5 bases). CDR3 length: 15 residues. The V end lost 10 bases, the J end lost 0 bases, and 15 bases lay between the germline ends. Per the germline V gene, CDR1 is MNHEY and CDR2 is SMNVEV (reference sequence). CDR3 amino acids: CAICSRTPNTGELFF. DNA for the CDR3: TGTGCCATCTGCTCGAGGACACCGAACACCGGGGAGCTGTTTTTT.

The chain is built from TRBV9 and TRBJ2-1; D is perhaps TRBD1 (6 bases). The germline V and J ends were trimmed by 0 bases and 4 bases, with 14 bases remaining between them. The CDR3 consists of 16 residues. Germline assignment: CDR1 SGDLS and CDR2 YYNGEE. CDR3 loop: CASSVAGAQGYNEQFF. CDR3 nucleotide sequence: TGTGCCAGCAGCGTAGCGGGCGCCCAGGGGTACAATGAGCAGTTCTTC. Together with reference TRBV9 and TRBJ2-1, the CDR3 gives the full variable domain: DSGVTQTPKHLITATGQRVTLRCSPRSGDLSVYWYQQSLDQGLQFLIQYYNGEERAKGNILERFSAQQFPDLHSELNLSSLELGDSALYFCASSVAGAQGYNEQFFGPGTRLTVL.

CDR3 sequence reads: CASSQTGTASSTNEKLFF. For the CDR3, the DNA is TGTGCCAGCAGCCAAACCGGGACAGCGAGTTCAACTAATGAAAAACTGTTTTTT. The rearrangement uses TRBV7-8 and TRBJ1-4; 7 nucleotides line up with TRBD1. The CDR3 spans 18 residues. Germline trimming cut 5 bases from V and 0 bases from J; bases unmatched to any gene: 12. Germline V gives CDR1 SGHVS, CDR2 FQNEAQ.

This sequence joins TRBV19 and TRBJ1-5; TRBD1 aligns across 7 bases. CDR1 and CDR2 (germline): LNHDA, SQIVND (reference sequence). J lost 6 bases, V lost 9 bases, and 14 bases had no gene match. The CDR3 runs 15 residues. In DNA form, the CDR3 reads TGTGCCAGCAAGTTCCTACAGGGGTTAGGTCAGCCCCAGCATTTT. Encoded protein: CASKFLQGLGQPQHF.

V is TRBV7-8 and J is TRBJ2-5; tentative D call: TRBD2 (6 bases). Per germline, CDR1 SGHVS and CDR2 FQNEAQ. CDR3 length: 15 amino acids. Trimming took 3 bases from V and 3 from J, leaving 14 bases between them. CDR3 sequence reads: CASSFRGTGEETQYF. The DNA for the CDR3 is TGTGCCAGCAGCTTTCGAGGGACGGGGGAAGAGACCCAGTACTTC.

V and J are TRBV7-3 and TRBJ1-1; a weak D match, TRBD1 (5 bases). This CDR3 spans 15 amino acids. Trimming stripped 2 bases from V and 1 base from J, with 11 bases between. Germline CDR1 is SGHTA and CDR2 is FQGTGA. CDR3 protein: CASSLWAGSNTEAFF. CDR3 bases: TGTGCCAGCAGCTTATGGGCAGGGTCGAACACTGAAGCTTTCTTT.

This rearrangement joins TRBV27 to TRBJ2-2; D gene unclear. This CDR3 has 12 residues. V lost 3 bases and J 6 bases, leaving 5 bases between the germline ends. Germline V gene data show CDR1 as MNHEY and CDR2 as SMNVEV (reference sequence). The CDR3 spells CASSLAAGELFF. In DNA, the CDR3 is TGTGCCAGCAGTTTGGCCGCCGGGGAGCTGTTTTTT.

This chain connects TRBV25-1 to TRBJ1-4; 10 bases match TRBD1. This CDR3 is built from 15 residues. After removal of 1 base from V and 7 bases from J, the junction contained 3 bases not matched to a gene. Germline CDR1 MGHDK, CDR2 SYGVNS. The CDR3 loop is CASSESGQGGEKLFF. CDR3 coding DNA: TGTGCCAGCAGTGAATCAGGACAGGGGGGTGAAAAACTGTTTTTT.

This chain links TRBV18 with TRBJ1-5; the match to TRBD1 covers 7 bases. CDR1 is KGHSH and CDR2 is LQKENI in the germline V gene. The CDR3 contains 14 residues. With 6 bases clipped from V and 6 bases from J, the junction kept 8 bases outside the gene matches. For the CDR3, the DNA is TGTGCCAGCTCGCCAGACAGGGAGGCTCAGCCCCAGCATTTT. Its translation is CASSPDREAQPQHF.

The genes are TRBV19 and TRBJ2-1; 8 bases align to TRBD2. In germline, CDR1 is LNHDA, CDR2 SQIVND (reference sequence). V dropped 3 bases and J dropped 3; count of bases not matched to a gene: 4. The CDR3 has 15 amino acids. CDR3 sequence (DNA): TGTGCCAGTAGTATTGAGAGCGGGAGCTACAATGAGCAGTTCTTC. Its translation is CASSIESGSYNEQFF.

J is TRBJ2-1 and V is TRBV7-2, with 10 bases aligning to TRBD2. The CDR3 length is 19 residues. Germline CDR1 reads SGHTA; CDR2 reads FQGNSA. J gave up 0 bases and V 1 base, and 9 bases lay outside the gene matches. The DNA for the CDR3 is TGTGCCAGCAGCTTAGACCCATTTGAGCGGGGGGGCTCCTACAATGAGCAGTTCTTC. It specifies CASSLDPFERGGSYNEQFF.

The V call is TRBV4-3, the J call TRBJ2-7; maybe TRBD2 (6 bases). Trimming shortened V by 1 base and J by 3 bases, and 13 bases separated the two germline ends. The germline V gene has CDR1 LGHNA and CDR2 YSLEER. The CDR3 is 15 amino acids. CDR3 loop: CASSQGAGPDYEQYF. The CDR3 region has the DNA TGCGCCAGCAGCCAAGGGGCGGGGCCAGACTACGAGCAGTACTTC.

This clone was counted once. The CDR3 sequence: CASSATGISAPFTDTQYF. CDR3 DNA: TGTGCCAGTAGTGCCACCGGGATTTCAGCCCCCTTCACAGATACGCAGTATTTT. The chain carries TRBV19 and TRBJ2-3, with D perhaps TRBD2 (5 bases). The germline V gene has CDR1 LNHDA and CDR2 SQIVND (reference sequence). There are 18 residues in the CDR3. V was pared by 5 bases and J by 2 bases, with 23 bases between. Combining the CDR3 with reference TRBV19 and TRBJ2-3 gives the whole variable domain DGGITQSPKYLFRKEGQNVTLSCEQNLNHDAMYWYRQDPGQGLRLIYYSQIVNDFQKGDIAEGYSVSREKKESFPLTVTSAQKNPTAFYLCASSATGISAPFTDTQYFGPGTRLTVL.

This chain links TRBV30 with TRBJ2-2; 10 bases line up with TRBD1. The CDR3 loop spans 14 amino acids. The ends lost 4 bases at V and 6 bases at J; junction bases unmatched: 5. Germline V gene data show CDR1 as GTSNPN and CDR2 as SVGIG (reference sequence). CDR3 in DNA: TGTGCCTGGAAACGTGACAGGGGGCCCGGGGAGCTGTTTTTT. Translation: CAWKRDRGPGELFF.

The rearrangement uses TRBV21-1 and TRBJ1-2. TRBV21-1 is a documented pseudogene. The CDR3 covers 13 residues. The CDR3 nucleotides are TGTGCCAGCAGCAAAGTTGAGGATAATGGCTACACCTTC. It specifies CASSKVEDNGYTF.